The clone carrying this T cell receptor (beta chain) was seen only a few times. The antigen remains unidentified. The data were taken from a study of metastatic and nonmetastatic thyroid tumors. Background on the study: Comparison of repertoires was carried out across blood and tumor or nodule tissue from malignant and benign thyroid patients. Whole-study results and caveats: Compared with benign nodules, malignant thyroid tumors were reported to have significantly higher TCR beta diversity in both blood and tumor.

This CDR3 has 12 amino acids. Germline lookup yields CDR1 MGHDK and CDR2 SYGVNS. Trimming pared 3 bases from V and 10 bases from J, leaving 7 bases between. Not a single patient had been given any form of treatment at any point before undergoing thyroid surgery. Original processing methods: The distant-metastasis classifier for papillary thyroid cancer was built from CDR3 differences across clinicopathological groups. TCRdb ran MiXCR on the PCR reads. The authors' filters were not applied to this entry. The sample shows approximately 60,000 clones, just under 30% of them seen only once. This clonotype originated in a female donor with papillary thyroid cancer or a benign thyroid nodule (not recorded which). Some clones in this sample may be carry-over from other donors' samples. The gene calls are TRBV25-1 and TRBJ1-6; D unresolved. Sequencing used blood. CDR3 sequence reads: CASSEGRSPLHF. CDR3 nucleotides: TGTGCCAGCAGTGAGGGCCGGTCACCCCTCCACTTT.